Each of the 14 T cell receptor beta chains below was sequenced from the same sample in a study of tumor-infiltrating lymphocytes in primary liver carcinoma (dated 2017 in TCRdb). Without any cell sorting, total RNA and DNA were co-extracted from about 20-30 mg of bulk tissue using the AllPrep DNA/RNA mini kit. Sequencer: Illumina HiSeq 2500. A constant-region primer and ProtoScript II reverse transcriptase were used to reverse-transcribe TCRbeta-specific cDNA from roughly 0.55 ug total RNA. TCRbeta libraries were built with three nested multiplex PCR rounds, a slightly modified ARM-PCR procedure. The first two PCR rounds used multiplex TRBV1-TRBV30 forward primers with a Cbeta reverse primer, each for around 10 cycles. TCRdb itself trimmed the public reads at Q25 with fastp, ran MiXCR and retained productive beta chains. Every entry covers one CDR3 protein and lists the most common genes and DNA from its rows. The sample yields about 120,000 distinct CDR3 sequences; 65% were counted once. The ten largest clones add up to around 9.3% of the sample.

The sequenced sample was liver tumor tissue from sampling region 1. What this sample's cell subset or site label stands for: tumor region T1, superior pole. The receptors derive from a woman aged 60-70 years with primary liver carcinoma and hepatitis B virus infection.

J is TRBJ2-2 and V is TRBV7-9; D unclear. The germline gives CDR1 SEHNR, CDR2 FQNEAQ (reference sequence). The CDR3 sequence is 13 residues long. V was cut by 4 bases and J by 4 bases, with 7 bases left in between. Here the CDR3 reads CASSWKGTGELFF. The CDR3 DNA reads TGTGCCAGCAGCTGGAAGGGCACCGGGGAGCTGTTTTTT. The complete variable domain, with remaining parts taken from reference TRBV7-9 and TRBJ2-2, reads DTGVSQNPRHKITKRGQNVTFRCDPISEHNRLYWYRQTLGQGPEFLTYFQNEAQLEKSRLLSDRFSAERPKGSFSTLEIQRTEQGDSAMYLCASSWKGTGELFFGEGSRLTVL.

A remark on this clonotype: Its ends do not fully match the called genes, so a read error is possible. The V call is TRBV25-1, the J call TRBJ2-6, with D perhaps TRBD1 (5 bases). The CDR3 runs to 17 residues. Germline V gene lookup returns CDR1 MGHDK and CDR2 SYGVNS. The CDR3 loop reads CTSSELGIGSGANALTF. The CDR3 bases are TGTACCAGCAGCGAACTGGGGATAGGCTCTGGGGCCAACGCCCTGACTTTC.

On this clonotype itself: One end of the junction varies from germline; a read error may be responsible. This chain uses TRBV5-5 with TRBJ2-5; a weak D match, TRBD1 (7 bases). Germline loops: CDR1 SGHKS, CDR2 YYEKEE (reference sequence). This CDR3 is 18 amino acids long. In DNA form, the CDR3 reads TGTGTCAGCAGGCCGGGGGCTATGGTGACAGGGTATGCAGAGACCCAGTACTTC. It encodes CVSRPGAMVTGYAETQYF. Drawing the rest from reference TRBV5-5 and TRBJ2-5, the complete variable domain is DAGVTQSPTHLIKTRGQQVTLRCSPISGHKSVSWYQQVLGQGPQFIFQYYEKEERGRGNFPDRFSARQFPNYSSELNVNALLLGDSALYLCVSRPGAMVTGYAETQYFGPGTRLLVL.

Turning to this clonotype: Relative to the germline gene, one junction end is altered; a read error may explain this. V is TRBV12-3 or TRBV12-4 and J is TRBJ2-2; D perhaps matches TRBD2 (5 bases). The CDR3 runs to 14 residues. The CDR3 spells CASSLTANIGEPFF. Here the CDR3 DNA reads TGTGCCAGCAGTTTAACCGCGAACATCGGGGAGCCGTTTTTT.

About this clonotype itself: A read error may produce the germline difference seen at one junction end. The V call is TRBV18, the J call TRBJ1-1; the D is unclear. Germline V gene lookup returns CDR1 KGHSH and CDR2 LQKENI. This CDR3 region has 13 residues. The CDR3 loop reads CTSRSDRNTEAFF. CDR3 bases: TGTACCAGCCGATCCGACCGGAACACTGAAGCTTTCTTT.

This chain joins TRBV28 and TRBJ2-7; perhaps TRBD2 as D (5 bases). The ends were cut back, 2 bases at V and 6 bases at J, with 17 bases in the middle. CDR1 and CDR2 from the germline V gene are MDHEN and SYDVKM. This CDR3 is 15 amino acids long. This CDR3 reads CASSLPPVGVSEQYF. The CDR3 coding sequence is TGTGCCAGCAGTTTACCCCCTGTGGGAGTAAGCGAGCAGTACTTC.

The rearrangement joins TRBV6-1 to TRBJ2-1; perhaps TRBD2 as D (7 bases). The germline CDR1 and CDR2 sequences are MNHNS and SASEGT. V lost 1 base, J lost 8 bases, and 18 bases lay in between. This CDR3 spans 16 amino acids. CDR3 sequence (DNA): TGTGCCAGCAGTGAAGGGCCCGGGACGGGGGGCTATGAGCAGTTCTTC. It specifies CASSEGPGTGGYEQFF.

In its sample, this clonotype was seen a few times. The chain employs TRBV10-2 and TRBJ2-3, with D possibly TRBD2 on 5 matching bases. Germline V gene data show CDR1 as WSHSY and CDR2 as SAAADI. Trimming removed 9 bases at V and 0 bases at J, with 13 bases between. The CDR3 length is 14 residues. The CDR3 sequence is CARHRDPSTDTQYF. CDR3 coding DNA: TGCGCCAGGCACCGGGATCCTAGCACAGATACGCAGTATTTT.

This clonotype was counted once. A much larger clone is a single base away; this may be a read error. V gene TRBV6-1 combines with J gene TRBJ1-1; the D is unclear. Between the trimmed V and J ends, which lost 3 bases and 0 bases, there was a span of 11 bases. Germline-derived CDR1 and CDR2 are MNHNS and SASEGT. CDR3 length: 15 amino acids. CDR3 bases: TGTGCCAGCAGTGAGAGTGGAGAACTGAACACTGAAGCTTTCTTT. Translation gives CASSESGELNTEAFF.

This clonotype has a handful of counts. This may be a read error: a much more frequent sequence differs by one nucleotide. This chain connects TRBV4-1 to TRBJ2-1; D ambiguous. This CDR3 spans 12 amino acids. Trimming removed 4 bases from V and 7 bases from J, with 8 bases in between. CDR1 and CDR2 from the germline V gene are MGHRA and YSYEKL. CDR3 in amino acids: CASSRDGNEQFF. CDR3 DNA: TGCGCCAGCAGCCGAGACGGAAATGAGCAGTTCTTC.

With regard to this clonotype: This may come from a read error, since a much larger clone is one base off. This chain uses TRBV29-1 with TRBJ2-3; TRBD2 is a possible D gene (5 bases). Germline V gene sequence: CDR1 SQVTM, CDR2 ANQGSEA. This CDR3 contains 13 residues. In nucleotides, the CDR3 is TGCAGCGTTGAAGCTGGAGGCGCAGATACGGAGTATTTT. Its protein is CSVEAGGADTEYF.

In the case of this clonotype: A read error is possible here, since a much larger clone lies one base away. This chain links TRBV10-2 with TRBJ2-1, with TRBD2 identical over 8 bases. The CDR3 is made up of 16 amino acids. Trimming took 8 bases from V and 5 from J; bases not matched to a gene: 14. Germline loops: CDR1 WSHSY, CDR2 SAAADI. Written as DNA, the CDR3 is TGCGCCAGCCTGGGACAAGCCCGAGCGGGGGACAATGAGCAGTTCTTC. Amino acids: CASLGQARAGDNEQFF.

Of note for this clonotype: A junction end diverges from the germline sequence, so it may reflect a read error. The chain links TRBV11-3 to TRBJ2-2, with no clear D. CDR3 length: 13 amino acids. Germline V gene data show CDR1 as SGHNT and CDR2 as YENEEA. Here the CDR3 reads CVSSFSITGELFF. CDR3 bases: TGTGTCAGCAGCTTTTCCATCACCGGGGAGCTGTTTTTT.

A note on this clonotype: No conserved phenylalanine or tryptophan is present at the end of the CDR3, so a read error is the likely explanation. The CDR3 loop is CASSFPGGNTIYY. CDR3 nucleotides: TGCGCCAGCAGCTTTCCAGGGGGAAACACCATATATTAT. The V call is TRBV11-2, the J call TRBJ1-3, with D possibly being TRBD1 (5 bases). There are 13 residues in the CDR3. CDR1 is SGHAT, CDR2 FQNNGV, per germline.